This T cell receptor beta chain was identified during a study of a mutant IDH1 vaccine in newly diagnosed glioma. About the research overall: Patients got radiotherapy, temozolomide, or both beforehand, and most got both. Study-wide findings and caveats: A vaccine-induced immune response developed in roughly 93% of the patients.

Time point: baseline, week 1 (first vaccination visit). The treatment here: pre-vaccination baseline after standard-of-care therapy. Sequencing used immunoSEQ multiplex PCR; TCRdb keeps in-frame clones, though not all of them. Counted here are tens of thousands of clones, approximately 80% occurring once; the ten biggest clones make up less than 6.5%. This clone was counted once. Antigen unknown. From germline, CDR1 is MNHEY and CDR2 SVGAGI. Trimming removed 5 bases at V and 5 bases at J, with 12 bases between. The CDR3 consists of 13 residues. V and J are TRBV6-5 and TRBJ1-2; a possible D gene is TRBD1 (6 bases). The sequences come from PBMCs, collected from a glioma patient treated with radiotherapy, temozolomide or both. This clonotype originated in a middle-aged man with glioma. Some clones in this sample may be carry-over from other donors' samples. CDR3 DNA: TGTGCCAGCAGTCGACAGGCTGATTATGGCTACACCTTC. Protein: CASSRQADYGYTF.